This T cell receptor beta chain appears in the sequencing data of a study of T cell repertoires in cytomegalovirus infection. Across the study: Alongside well-studied HLA-B-restricted CMV epitopes, recently identified HLA-C-restricted CMV epitopes were also used.

Findings and caveats of the study: Public TCR beta family frequency separated CMV-and-HLA carriers, including in an independent cohort. Dominating the ex vivo response were HLA-C-restricted CMV-specific TCR beta clonotypes.

This CDR3 is 21 amino acids long. Trimming at V came to 5 bases and at J to 0 bases, leaving 14 bases not matched to a gene. CDR1 and CDR2 (germline): SGHVS, FQNEAQ. Each CDR3 protein gets one entry after TCRdb re-called the reads with MiXCR. The sample includes around 710,000 distinct CDR3 sequences, approximately 32% of them seen just once. This clonotype has ten or more counts. The antigen is undetermined. The source was cultured CD8+ T cells from PBMCs, collected from culture after CMV antigen stimulation. The sequence came from a human donor in good health (CMV status not recorded). Some clones in this sample may be carry-over from other donors' samples. The chain is built from TRBV7-8 and TRBJ2-3; 16 bases are a match to TRBD2. CDR3 coding DNA: TGTGCCAGCAGCCGCGTACCCGGGACTAGCGGGGGGGATGGGAGCACAGATACGCAGTATTTT. Translation: CASSRVPGTSGGDGSTDTQYF.